This record covers a single TCR beta chain. Generated by immunoSEQ multiplex PCR, the TCRdb table keeps only in-frame clones and is missing some. The sample holds 20,000 to 30,000 clones, 85% seen once. This specimen comes from a study of control samples from healthy donors and cancer patients. Germline CDR1 reads SNHLY; CDR2 reads FYNNEI. V lost 6 bases to trimming and J lost 5 bases, with 10 bases between them. CDR3 size: 12 residues. The origin of this receptor is a woman aged 60-75 years with head and neck cancer. The sequencing input was PBMCs. The chain uses TRBV2 and TRBJ2-5; no firm D call. CDR3 nucleotide sequence: TGTGCCAGCAGAAACCTAGGGGAGACCCAGTACTTC. This sequence encodes CASRNLGETQYF.